Listed below are T cell receptor beta chains from one sample, sequenced in a study of radiotherapy plus CTLA-4 blockade in lung cancer. Here immunoSEQ multiplex PCR was the method, and the copy in TCRdb shows in-frame clones only, minus some. In the table there are over 30,000 clones, 79% of which are singletons. The sample in question was peripheral blood, obtained from a patient treated with radiotherapy plus ipilimumab. The receptor set was obtained from a human donor with non-small cell lung cancer that progressed on radiotherapy plus ipilimumab. Each CDR3 is given with its conserved first and last residue. Each record gives: D gene, clone size, J gene, V gene, CDR3 DNA, CDR3 protein. The D gene is left open where the match is weak. Size values are once, few and many counts, or a class for expanded clones, and some rows have none.

.,.,TRBJ2-3,TRBV7-2,TGTGCCAGCAGCTTAGCAAACAGGGATACGCAGTATTTT,CASSLANRDTQYF
.,.,TRBJ2-1,TRBV5-1,TGCGCCAGCAGCTTGGCCGGTAGCAATGAGCAGTTCTTC,CASSLAGSNEQFF
.,.,TRBJ2-3,TRBV7-2,TGTGCCAGCAGCCTCTGGACTGGCAATACGCAGTATTTT,CASSLWTGNTQYF
.,few,TRBJ2-1,TRBV7-9,TGTGCCAGCAGCTTAGGGGGGACTTTATACAATGAGCAGTTCTTC,CASSLGGTLYNEQFF
TRBD2,once,TRBJ2-3,TRBV4-2,TGTGCCAGCAGCCAAGTGACTAGCGGGGGGATTGGCACAGATACGCAGTATTTT,CASSQVTSGGIGTDTQYF
TRBD2,.,TRBJ2-3,TRBV25-1,TGTGCCAGCAGTGAGCCGGGGGGAGGCGGGACAGATACGCAGTATTTT,CASSEPGGGGTDTQYF
TRBD2,once,TRBJ2-2,TRBV6-1,TGTGCCAGCAGTAGCGGGGCAGGGAACACCGGGGAGCTGTTTTTT,CASSSGAGNTGELFF
TRBD2,few,TRBJ2-1,TRBV9,TGTGCCAGCAGCACGAGCGGACTAGCGGGGGGGCCCAATGAGCAGTTCTTC,CASSTSGLAGGPNEQFF
TRBD1,.,TRBJ1-6,TRBV2,TGTGCCAGCAGTACAGGACAGGCGAATTCACCCCTCCACTTT,CASSTGQANSPLHF
TRBD1,few,TRBJ1-1,TRBV11-2,TGTGCCAGCAGCATACAGGGGCTGGGGACTGAAGCTTTCTTT,CASSIQGLGTEAFF
TRBD1,.,TRBJ1-1,TRBV6-1,TGTGCCAGCAGTGGACAGGGCACCTTTGAAGCTTTCTTT,CASSGQGTFEAFF
.,.,TRBJ2-7,TRBV9,TGTGCCAGCAGCGTGGGGAGCAACTCCTACGAGCAGTACTTC,CASSVGSNSYEQYF
.,.,TRBJ1-5,TRBV9,TGTGCCAGCAGCGTAGAGGCCTTCGGGGATCAGCCCCAGCATTTT,CASSVEAFGDQPQHF
TRBD1,.,TRBJ2-3,TRBV15,TGTGCCACCAGCAGTCCGGGACAGGGATATTTAGCGCAGTATTTT,CATSSPGQGYLAQYF
.,once,TRBJ2-3,TRBV5-4,TGTGCCAGCAGCACAGATCTAGCGCACATAGACGATACGCAGTATTTT,CASSTDLAHIDDTQYF
.,.,TRBJ2-5,TRBV25-1,TGTGCCAGCAGTGAATCCCCGGTGGAGACCCAGTACTTC,CASSESPVETQYF
.,.,TRBJ1-1,TRBV18,TGTGCCAGCTCACCAACAGGGTCAAGGGTCTCCACTGAAGCTTTCTTT,CASSPTGSRVSTEAFF
TRBD2,once,TRBJ2-3,TRBV19,TGTGCCAGTAGTCGGGCTAGCGGGGGAAGCACAGATACGCAGTATTTT,CASSRASGGSTDTQYF
.,.,TRBJ2-5,TRBV7-2,TGTGCCAGCAGCTTAGGGGGGCCTGAGACCCAGTACTTC,CASSLGGPETQYF
TRBD1,.,TRBJ2-1,TRBV10-3,TGTGCCATCAGGGCCGGACAGGGTCCTTACAATGAGCAGTTCTTC,CAIRAGQGPYNEQFF
.,.,TRBJ2-1,TRBV30,TGTGCCTGGGCCCCAGGGAACTCTCGGATTTACAATGAGCAGTTCTTC,CAWAPGNSRIYNEQFF
TRBD1,once,TRBJ1-2,TRBV2,TGTGCCAGCAGTGAAGCAGGGGCAGGGGGCCTAATCTATGGCTACACCTTC,CASSEAGAGGLIYGYTF